Detailed here is one T cell receptor beta chain. The antigen is not known. The data were taken from a study of cytomegalovirus exposure and HLA in healthy donors. Study results and caveats: The authors listed about 170 TCR beta chains as cytomegalovirus-associated. Most TCR sequences were rare, but some public TCRs occurred in many donors. Reportedly, diagnosis of cytomegalovirus status by the classifier showed high specificity and sensitivity. In a later analysis, first-cohort TCR clusters were found to tend to co-occur in the roughly 120 validation repertoires.

Sequencing used immunoSEQ multiplex PCR; TCRdb keeps in-frame clones, though not all of them. The sample lists about 120,000 clones, 89% occurring once. The germline gives CDR1 LGHNA, CDR2 YSLEER. J gave up 6 bases and V 2 bases, and 19 bases lay outside the gene matches. CDR3 length: 19 residues. The genes are TRBV4-3 and TRBJ2-7; 10 nucleotides line up with TRBD2. The sequence was obtained from a young woman in good health and CMV-seronegative. Sequencing used PBMCs. This CDR3 reads CASSQNIRVWLAGEGEQYF. In DNA, the CDR3 is TGCGCCAGCAGCCAAAACATCAGGGTTTGGCTAGCGGGAGAAGGCGAGCAGTACTTC.